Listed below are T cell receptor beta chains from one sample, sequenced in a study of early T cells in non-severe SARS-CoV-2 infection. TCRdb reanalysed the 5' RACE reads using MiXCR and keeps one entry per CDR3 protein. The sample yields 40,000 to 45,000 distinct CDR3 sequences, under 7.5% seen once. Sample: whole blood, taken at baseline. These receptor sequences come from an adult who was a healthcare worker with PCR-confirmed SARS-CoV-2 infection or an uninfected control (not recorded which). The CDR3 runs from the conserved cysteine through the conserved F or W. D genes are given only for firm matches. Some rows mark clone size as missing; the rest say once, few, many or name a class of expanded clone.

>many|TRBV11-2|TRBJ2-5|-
TGTGCCAGCGGATTGGCGGCCCAAGAGACCCAGTACTTC
CASGLAAQETQYF
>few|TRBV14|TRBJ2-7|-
TGTGCCAGCAGCCAGCAGGGGTACGAGCAGTACTTC
CASSQQGYEQYF
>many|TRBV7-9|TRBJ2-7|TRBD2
TGTGCCAGCAGCCCGGGGACTAGCGGGAGAACCTACGAGCAGTACTTC
CASSPGTSGRTYEQYF
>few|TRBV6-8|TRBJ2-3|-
TGTGCCAGCAGTAACGGAGCCTTGGCAACAGATACGCAGTATTTT
CASSNGALATDTQYF
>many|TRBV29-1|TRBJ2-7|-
TGCAGCGTTGCGTGGAATTCCATGTACGAGCAGTACTTC
CSVAWNSMYEQYF
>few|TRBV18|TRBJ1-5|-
TGTGCCAGCTCAACTGACGGAAATCAGCCCCAGCATTTT
CASSTDGNQPQHF
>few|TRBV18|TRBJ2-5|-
TGTGCCAGCTCACCCCTCGGACAGTCGGCCCAAGAGACCCAGTACTTC
CASSPLGQSAQETQYF
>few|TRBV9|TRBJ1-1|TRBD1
TGTGCCAGCAGCGTCGATACCGAGGGGCGACAGGGGTTGGCTTTCTTT
CASSVDTEGRQGLAFF
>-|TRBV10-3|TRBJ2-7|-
TGTGCCATCAGTGAGGACCCCGGAAGAGAACAGTACTTC
CAISEDPGREQYF
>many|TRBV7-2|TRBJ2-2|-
TGTGCCAGCAGGTCCTACACCGGGGAGCTGTTTTTT
CASRSYTGELFF
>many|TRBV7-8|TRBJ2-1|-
TGTGCCAGCAGCCGGAAGAGGGGATCAGAGGTCTCAAGGGGGAGTTTTCATCAGTTCTTC
CASSRKRGSEVSRGSFHQFF